The clone carrying this TCR beta chain was observed many times. Molecular barcoded adaptors covering alpha/delta and beta/gamma chains were used on about 390 ng RNA. In TCRdb, the reads were re-called with MiXCR into one record per CDR3 protein. Among about 45,000 distinct CDR3 sequences listed, about 20% were seen once. This entry comes from a study of read filtering for tumor transcriptome and immune sequencing. This CDR3 contains 13 residues. Deletions cut 0 bases from V and 5 bases from J, with 5 bases between. This receptor was identified in a donor at least 40 years old with multiple myeloma. This sequence joins TRBV12-3 or TRBV12-4 and TRBJ2-1; D remains unclear. Sequenced sample: a population of CD138-negative cells sorted from bone marrow. For the CDR3, the DNA is TGTGCCAGCAGTTTAGCGTTGAACAATGAGCAGTTCTTC. Its translation: CASSLALNNEQFF.